This TCR beta chain was captured in a study of human CD8 memory T cell subsets (dated by TCRdb to the early 2020s). Regarding the complete study: To assess clonal relationships, the TCRbeta repertoires of stem-like (TSTEM), progenitor exhausted-like (TPEX) and effector memory CD8+ T cell subsets were compared. Over 5 donors each provided TSTEM, TPEX and effector memory subsets, from which TCRbeta repertoires were obtained. On the study overall, not on this receptor specifically: Based on Chao1 estimates, TSTEM subsets appeared to have greater repertoire diversity than TPEX subsets, which may reflect a broader range of specificities. TSTEM and TPEX subsets showed similarly high normalized Shannon-Wiener diversity, whereas effector memory subsets were comparatively less diverse. Only TCRbeta chains were sequenced, and repertoire comparisons were based on six donors, with testing performed by paired t-tests and Bonferroni correction. Clonotypes were shared with effector memory cells by both stem-like subsets, but only minimal overlap was found between TSTEM and TPEX repertoires, suggesting distinct antigen spectra.

Reading the germline V gene (reference sequence) gives CDR1 SEHNR and CDR2 FQNEAQ. From cysteine to phenylalanine, the CDR3 is 17 amino acids long. The protein alone is recorded here. Peripheral blood mononuclear cells were isolated from healthy donor buffy coats by density gradient separation. In the study, negative magnetic separation with EasySep or MojoSort CD8+ T cell isolation kits was used to enrich total CD8+ T cells. An RNeasy Mini Kit was used to extract total RNA from duplicate vials of 150,000 sorted CD8+ T cells per subset. The PBMCs were used fresh or after being cryopreserved in fetal bovine serum with around 10% DMSO. Fluorescence-activated cell sorting on a FACSAria III was used to sort the CD8+ T cell subsets to purity. A Human TCR Profiling Kit was used to prepare UMI-labeled 5' RACE TCRbeta libraries. Every TCRbeta library was prepared in parallel with an identical number of PCR cycles. The published analysis was carried out like this. The number of functional CDR3beta clonotypes in each TCRbeta library ranged from about 2,700 to 18,000. MIGEC 1.2.9 was used for UMI extraction and consensus assembly, with at least three reads per UMI being required. MiXCR 3.0.3 was used to extract the in-frame CDR3beta repertoires. Diversity metrics were computed in VDJtools 1.2.1 after downsampling each sample to 42,000 randomly selected UMIs. Repertoire overlap metrics D, R and F2 were calculated in VDJtools for the top 3,000 clones of each sample pair. The reads underwent TCRdb reprocessing, giving one record for each CDR3 protein sequence and no DNA. TCRdb's processing, not the study's, gives the V and J calls here. The sample's records list roughly 18,000 distinct CDR3 sequences. The ten largest make up 5.4% of the sample.

As concerns this clonotype: The antigen it recognizes is unknown.

The sequence came from a human donor in good health. This chain joins TRBV7-9 to TRBJ1-1. Material for sequencing was CD8+ T cells from PBMCs. This receptor carries the CDR3 CASSLEPTGLGNTEAFF.